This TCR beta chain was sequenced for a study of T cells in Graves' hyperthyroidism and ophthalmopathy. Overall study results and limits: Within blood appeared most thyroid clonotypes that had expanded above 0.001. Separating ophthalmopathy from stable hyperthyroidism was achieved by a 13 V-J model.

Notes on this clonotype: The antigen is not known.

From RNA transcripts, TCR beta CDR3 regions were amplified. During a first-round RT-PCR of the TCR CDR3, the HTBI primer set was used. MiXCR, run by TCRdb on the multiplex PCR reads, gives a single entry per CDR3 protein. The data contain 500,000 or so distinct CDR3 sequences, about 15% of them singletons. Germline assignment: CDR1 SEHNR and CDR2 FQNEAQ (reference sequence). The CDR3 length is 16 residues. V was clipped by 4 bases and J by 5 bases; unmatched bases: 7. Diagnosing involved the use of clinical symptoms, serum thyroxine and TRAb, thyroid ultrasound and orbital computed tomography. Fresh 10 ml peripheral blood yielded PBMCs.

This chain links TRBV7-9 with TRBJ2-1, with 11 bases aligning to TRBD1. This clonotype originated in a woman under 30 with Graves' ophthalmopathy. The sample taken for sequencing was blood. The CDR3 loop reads CASSSPPGQGDNEQFF. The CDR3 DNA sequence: TGTGCCAGCAGCTCCCCCCCGGGACAGGGGGACAATGAGCAGTTCTTC.